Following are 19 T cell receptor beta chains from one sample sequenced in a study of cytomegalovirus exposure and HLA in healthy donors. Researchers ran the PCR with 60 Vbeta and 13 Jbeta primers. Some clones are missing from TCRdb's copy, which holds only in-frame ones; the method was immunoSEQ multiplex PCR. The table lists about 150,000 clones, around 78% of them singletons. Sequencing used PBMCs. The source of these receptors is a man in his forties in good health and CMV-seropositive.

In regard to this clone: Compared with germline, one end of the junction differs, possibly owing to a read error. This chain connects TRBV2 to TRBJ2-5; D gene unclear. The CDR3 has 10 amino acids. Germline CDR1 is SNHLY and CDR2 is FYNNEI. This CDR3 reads CASSDPQLDF. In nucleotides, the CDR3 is TGTGCCAGCAGTGATCCTCAATTAGACTTC. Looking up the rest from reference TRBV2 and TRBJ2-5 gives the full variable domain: EPEVTQTPSHQVTQMGQEVILRCVPISNHLYFYWYRQILGQKVEFLVSFYNNEISEKSEIFDDQFSVERPDGSNFTLKIRSTKLEDSAMYFCASSDPQLDFGPGTRLLVL.

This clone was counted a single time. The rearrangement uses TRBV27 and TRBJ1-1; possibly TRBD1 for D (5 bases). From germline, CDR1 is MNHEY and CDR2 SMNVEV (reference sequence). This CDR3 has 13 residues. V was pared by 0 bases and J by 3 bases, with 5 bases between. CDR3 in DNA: TGTGCCAGCAGTTTATCCAGGGACACTGAAGCTTTCTTT. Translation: CASSLSRDTEAFF.

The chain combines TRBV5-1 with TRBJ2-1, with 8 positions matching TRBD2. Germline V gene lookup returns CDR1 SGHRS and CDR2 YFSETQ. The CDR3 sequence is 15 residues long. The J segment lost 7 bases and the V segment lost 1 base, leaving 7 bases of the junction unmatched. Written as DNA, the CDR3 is TGCGCCAGCAGCTTGCTACCGGGAGGGTTTAATGAGCAGTTCTTC. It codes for CASSLLPGGFNEQFF. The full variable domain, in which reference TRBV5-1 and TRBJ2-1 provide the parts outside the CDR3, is KAGVTQTPRYLIKTRGQQVTLSCSPISGHRSVSWYQQTPGQGLQFLFEYFSETQRNKGNFPGRFSGRQFSNSRSEMNVSTLELGDSALYLCASSLLPGGFNEQFFGPGTRLTVL.

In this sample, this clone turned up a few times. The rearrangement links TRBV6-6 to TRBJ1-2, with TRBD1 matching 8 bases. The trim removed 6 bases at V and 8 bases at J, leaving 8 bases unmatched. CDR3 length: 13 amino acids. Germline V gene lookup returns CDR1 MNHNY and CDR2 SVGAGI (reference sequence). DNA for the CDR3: TGTGCCAGCAGAGAGACAGGGGTGGCAGGCTACACCTTC. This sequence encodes CASRETGVAGYTF.

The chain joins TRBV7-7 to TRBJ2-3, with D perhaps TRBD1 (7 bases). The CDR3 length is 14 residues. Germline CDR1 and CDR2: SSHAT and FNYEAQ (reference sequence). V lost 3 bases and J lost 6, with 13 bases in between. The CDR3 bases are TGTGCCAGCAGCTTGGAGGGGGCGCTGGATACGCAGTATTTT. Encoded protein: CASSLEGALDTQYF.

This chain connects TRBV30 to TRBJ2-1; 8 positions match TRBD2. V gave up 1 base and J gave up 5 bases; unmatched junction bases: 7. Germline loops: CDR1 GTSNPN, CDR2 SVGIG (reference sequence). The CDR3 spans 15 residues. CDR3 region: CAWSESGSGNNEQFF. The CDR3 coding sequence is TGTGCCTGGAGTGAGAGCGGGAGCGGCAACAATGAGCAGTTCTTC.

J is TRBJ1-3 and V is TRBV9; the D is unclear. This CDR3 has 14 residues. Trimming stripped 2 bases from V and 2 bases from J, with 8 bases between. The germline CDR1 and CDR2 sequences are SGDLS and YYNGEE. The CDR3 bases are TGTGCCAGCAGCGTTTCTAGCGCTGGAAACACCATATATTTT. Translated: CASSVSSAGNTIYF.

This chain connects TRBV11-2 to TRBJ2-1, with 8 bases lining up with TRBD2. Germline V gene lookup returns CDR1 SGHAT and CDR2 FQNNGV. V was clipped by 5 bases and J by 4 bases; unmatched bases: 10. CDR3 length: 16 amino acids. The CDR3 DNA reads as TGTGCCAGCAGCGTACTAGCGGCCCCGATTTACAATGAGCAGTTCTTC. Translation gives CASSVLAAPIYNEQFF.

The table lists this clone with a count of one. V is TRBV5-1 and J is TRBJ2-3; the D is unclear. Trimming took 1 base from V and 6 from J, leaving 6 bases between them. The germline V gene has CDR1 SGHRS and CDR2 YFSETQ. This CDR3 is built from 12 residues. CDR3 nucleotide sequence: TGCGCCAGCAGCTTGTCTAGGGATACGCAGTATTTT. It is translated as CASSLSRDTQYF. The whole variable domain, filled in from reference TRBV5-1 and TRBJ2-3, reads KAGVTQTPRYLIKTRGQQVTLSCSPISGHRSVSWYQQTPGQGLQFLFEYFSETQRNKGNFPGRFSGRQFSNSRSEMNVSTLELGDSALYLCASSLSRDTQYFGPGTRLTVL.

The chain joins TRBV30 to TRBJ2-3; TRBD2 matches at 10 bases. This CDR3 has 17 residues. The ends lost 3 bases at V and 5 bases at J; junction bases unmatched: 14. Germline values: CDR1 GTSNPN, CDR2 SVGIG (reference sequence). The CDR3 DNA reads TGTGCCTGGAGGAGCCTCGTTAGCGGGAGGTCTAGAGATACGCAGTATTTT. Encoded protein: CAWRSLVSGRSRDTQYF.

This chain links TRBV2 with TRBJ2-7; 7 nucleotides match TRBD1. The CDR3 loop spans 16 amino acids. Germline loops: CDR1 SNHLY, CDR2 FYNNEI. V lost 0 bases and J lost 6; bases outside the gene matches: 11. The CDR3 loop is CASSEASGTVGAEQYF. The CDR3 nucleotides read TGTGCCAGCAGTGAAGCTTCCGGGACAGTTGGGGCCGAGCAGTACTTC.

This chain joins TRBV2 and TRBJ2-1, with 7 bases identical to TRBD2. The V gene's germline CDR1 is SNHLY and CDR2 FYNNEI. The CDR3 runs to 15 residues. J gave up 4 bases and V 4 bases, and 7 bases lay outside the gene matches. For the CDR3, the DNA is TGTGCCAGCAGTGCCGGGACTACCATTTACAATGAGCAGTTCTTC. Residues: CASSAGTTIYNEQFF. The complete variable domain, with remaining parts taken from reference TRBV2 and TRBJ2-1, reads EPEVTQTPSHQVTQMGQEVILRCVPISNHLYFYWYRQILGQKVEFLVSFYNNEISEKSEIFDDQFSVERPDGSNFTLKIRSTKLEDSAMYFCASSAGTTIYNEQFFGPGTRLTVL.

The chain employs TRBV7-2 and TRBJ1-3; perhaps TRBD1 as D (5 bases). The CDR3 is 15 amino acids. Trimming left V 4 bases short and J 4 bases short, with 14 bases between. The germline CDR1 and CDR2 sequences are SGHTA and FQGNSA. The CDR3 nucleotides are TGTGCCAGCAGCTCCTTCCAGGGTCCAGGAAACACCATATATTTT. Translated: CASSSFQGPGNTIYF.

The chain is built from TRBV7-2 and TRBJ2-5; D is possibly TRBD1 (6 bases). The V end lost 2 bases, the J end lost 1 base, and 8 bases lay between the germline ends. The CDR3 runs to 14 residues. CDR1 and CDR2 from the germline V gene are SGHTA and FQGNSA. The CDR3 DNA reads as TGTGCCAGCAGCTTACAGGGGTCCCAAGAGACCCAGTACTTC. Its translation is CASSLQGSQETQYF.

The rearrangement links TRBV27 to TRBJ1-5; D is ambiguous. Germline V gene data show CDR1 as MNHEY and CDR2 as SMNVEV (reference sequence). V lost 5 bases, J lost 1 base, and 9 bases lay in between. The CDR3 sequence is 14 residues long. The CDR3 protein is CASSPARSNQPQHF. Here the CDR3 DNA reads TGTGCCAGCAGTCCTGCTAGGAGCAATCAGCCCCAGCATTTT.

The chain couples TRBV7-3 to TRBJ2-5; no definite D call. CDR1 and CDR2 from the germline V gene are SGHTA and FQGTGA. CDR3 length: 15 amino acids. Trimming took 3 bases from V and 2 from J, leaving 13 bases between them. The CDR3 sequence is CASSLETAAQETQYF. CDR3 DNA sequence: TGTGCCAGCAGCTTGGAAACAGCCGCGCAAGAGACCCAGTACTTC. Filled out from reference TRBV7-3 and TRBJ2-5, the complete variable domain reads GAGVSQTPSNKVTEKGKYVELRCDPISGHTALYWYRQSLGQGPEFLIYFQGTGAADDSGLPNDRFFAVRPEGSVSTLKIQRTERGDSAVYLCASSLETAAQETQYFGPGTRLLVL.

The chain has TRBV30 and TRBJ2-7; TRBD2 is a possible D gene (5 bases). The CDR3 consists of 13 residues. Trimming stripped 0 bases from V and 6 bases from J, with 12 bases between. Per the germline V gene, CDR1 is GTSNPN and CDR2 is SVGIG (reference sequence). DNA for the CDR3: TGTGCCTGGAGTGTGGTGGGAGAAGGCGAGCAGTACTTC. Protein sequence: CAWSVVGEGEQYF. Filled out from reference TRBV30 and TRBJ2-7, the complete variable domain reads SQTIHQWPATLVQPVGSPLSLECTVEGTSNPNLYWYRQAAGRGLQLLFYSVGIGQISSEVPQNLSASRPQDRQFILSSKKLLLSDSGFYLCAWSVVGEGEQYFGPGTRLTVT.

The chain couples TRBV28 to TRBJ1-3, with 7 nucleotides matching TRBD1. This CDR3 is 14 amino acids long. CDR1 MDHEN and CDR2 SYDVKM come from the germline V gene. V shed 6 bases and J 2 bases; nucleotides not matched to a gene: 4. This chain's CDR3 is CASSFTGAGNTIYF. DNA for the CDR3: TGTGCCAGCAGCTTCACAGGGGCTGGAAACACCATATATTTT.

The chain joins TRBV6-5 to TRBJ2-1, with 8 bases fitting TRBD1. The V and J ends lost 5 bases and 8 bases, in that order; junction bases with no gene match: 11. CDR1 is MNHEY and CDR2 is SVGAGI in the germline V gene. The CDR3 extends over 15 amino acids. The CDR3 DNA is TGTGCCAGCAGTCTCGAGGACAGGGCAATAGATGAGCAGTTCTTC. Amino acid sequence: CASSLEDRAIDEQFF.